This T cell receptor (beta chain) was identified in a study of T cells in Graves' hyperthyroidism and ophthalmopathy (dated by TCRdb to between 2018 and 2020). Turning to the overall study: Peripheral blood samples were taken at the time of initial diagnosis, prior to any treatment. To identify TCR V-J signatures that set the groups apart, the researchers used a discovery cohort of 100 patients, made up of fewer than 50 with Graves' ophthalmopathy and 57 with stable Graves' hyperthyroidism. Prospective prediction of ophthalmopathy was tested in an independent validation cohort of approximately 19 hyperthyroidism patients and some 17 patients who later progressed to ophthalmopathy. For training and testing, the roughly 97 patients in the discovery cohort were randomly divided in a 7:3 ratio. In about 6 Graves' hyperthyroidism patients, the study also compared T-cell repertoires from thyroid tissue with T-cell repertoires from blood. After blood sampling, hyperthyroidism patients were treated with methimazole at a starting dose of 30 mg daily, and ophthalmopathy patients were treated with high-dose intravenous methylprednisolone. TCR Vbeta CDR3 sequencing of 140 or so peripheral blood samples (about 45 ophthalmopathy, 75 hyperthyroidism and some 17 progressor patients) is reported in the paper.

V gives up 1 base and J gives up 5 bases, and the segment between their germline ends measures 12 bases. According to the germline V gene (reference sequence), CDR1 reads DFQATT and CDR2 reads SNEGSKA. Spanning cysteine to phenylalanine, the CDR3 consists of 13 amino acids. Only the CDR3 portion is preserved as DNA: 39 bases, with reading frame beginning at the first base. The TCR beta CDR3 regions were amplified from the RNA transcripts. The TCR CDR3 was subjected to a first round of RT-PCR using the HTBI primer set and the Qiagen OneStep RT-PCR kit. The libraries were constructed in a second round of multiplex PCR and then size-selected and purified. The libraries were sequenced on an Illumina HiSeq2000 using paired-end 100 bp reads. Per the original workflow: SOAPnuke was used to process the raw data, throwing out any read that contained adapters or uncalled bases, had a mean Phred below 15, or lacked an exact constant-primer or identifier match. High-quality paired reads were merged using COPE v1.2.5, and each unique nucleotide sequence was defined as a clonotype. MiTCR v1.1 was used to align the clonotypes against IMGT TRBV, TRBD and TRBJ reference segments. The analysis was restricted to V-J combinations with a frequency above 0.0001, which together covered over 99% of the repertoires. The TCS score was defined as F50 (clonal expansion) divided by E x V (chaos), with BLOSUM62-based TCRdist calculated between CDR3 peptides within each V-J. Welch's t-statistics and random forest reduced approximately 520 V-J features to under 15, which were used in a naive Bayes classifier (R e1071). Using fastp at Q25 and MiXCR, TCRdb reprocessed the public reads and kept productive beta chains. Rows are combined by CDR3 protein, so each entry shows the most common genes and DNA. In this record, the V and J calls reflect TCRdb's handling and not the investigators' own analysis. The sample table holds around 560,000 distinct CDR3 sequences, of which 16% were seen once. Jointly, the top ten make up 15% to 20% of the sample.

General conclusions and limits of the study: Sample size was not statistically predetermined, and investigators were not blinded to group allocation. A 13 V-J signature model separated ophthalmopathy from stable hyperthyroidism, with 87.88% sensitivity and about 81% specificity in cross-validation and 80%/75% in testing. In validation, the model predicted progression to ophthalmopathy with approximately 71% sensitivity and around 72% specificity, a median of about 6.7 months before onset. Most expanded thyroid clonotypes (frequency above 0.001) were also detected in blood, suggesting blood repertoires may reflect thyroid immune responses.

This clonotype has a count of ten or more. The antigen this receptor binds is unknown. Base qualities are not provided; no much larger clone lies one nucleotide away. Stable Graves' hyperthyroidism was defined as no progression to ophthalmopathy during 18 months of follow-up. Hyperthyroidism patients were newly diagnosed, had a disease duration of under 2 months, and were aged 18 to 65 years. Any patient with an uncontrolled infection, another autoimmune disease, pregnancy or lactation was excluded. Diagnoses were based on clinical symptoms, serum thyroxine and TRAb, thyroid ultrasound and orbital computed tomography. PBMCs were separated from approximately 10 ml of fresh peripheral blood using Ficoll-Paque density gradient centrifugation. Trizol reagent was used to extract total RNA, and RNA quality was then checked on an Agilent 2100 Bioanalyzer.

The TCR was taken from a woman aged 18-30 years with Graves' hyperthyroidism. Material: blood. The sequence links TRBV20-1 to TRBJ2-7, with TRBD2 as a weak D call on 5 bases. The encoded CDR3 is CSARVAGGDEQYF. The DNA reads TGCAGTGCTAGAGTCGCAGGAGGAGACGAGCAGTACTTC.